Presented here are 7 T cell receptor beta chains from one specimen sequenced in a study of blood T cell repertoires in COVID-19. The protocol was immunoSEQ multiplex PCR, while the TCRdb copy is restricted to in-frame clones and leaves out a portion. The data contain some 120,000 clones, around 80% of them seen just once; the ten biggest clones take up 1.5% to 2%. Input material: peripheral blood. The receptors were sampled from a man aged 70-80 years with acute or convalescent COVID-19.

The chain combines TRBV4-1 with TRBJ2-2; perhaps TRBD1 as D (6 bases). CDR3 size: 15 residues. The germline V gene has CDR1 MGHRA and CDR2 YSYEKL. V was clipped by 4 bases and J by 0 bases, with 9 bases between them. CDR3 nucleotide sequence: TGCGCCAGCAGCCCGGGACACCCGAACACCGGGGAGCTGTTTTTT. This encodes CASSPGHPNTGELFF.

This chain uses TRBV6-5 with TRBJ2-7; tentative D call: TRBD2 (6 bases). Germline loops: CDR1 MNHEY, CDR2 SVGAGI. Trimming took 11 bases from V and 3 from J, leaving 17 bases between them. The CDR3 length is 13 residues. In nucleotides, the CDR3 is TGTGCCGTAGGACCCGGGACTGGCTACGAGCAGTACTTC. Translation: CAVGPGTGYEQYF.

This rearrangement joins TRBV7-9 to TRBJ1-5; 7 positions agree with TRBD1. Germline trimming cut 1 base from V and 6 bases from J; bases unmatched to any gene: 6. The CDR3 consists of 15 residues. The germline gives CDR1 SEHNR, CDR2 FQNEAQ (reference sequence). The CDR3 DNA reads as TGTGCCAGCAGCTTAGGAGGTACAGGGGTTCAGCCCCAGCATTTT. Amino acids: CASSLGGTGVQPQHF. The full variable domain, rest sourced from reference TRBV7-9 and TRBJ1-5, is DTGVSQNPRHKITKRGQNVTFRCDPISEHNRLYWYRQTLGQGPEFLTYFQNEAQLEKSRLLSDRFSAERPKGSFSTLEIQRTEQGDSAMYLCASSLGGTGVQPQHFGDGTRLSIL.

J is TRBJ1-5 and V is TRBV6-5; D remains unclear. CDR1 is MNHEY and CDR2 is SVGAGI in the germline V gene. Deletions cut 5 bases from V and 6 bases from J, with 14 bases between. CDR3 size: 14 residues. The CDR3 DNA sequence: TGTGCCAGCAGTCAAACACCGATTGGTCAGCCCCAGCATTTT. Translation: CASSQTPIGQPQHF.

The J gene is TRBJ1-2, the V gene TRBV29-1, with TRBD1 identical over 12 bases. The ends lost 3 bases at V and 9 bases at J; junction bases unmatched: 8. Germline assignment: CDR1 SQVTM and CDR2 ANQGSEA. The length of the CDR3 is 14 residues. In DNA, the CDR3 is TGCAGCGTTGATTTGGGACAGGGGGCCCTGAGCTACACCTTC. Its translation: CSVDLGQGALSYTF.

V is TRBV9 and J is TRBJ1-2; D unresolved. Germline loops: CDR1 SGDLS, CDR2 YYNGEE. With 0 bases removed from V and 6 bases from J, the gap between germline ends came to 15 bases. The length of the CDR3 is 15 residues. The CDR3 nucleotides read TGTGCCAGCAGCGTAGCTCGAGTTTGGGAGGATGGCTACACCTTC. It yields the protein CASSVARVWEDGYTF.

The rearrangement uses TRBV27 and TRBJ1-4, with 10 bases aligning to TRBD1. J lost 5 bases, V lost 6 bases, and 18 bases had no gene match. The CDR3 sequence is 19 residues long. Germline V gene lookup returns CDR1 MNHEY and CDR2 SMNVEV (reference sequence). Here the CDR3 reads CASRPTGTGAGRGNEKLFF. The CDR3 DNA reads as TGTGCCAGCAGGCCGACCGGGACAGGGGCAGGTAGGGGGAATGAAAAACTGTTTTTT.